These 21 T cell receptor beta chains share one sample of origin, sequenced in a study of spatial heterogeneity in lung cancer. Time point in this sample: blood at routine non-recurrence follow-up after resection. Unsorted whole RNA from tumor, nontumor lung or frozen PBMC underwent sequencing. One entry per CDR3 protein results from TCRdb running MiXCR on the 5' RACE reads. The top ten hold approximately 40% of the sample, which has fewer than 55,000 distinct CDR3 sequences, about 7.4% seen once. This sample comprised PBMCs, obtained at follow-up. The source is a female donor with early-stage non-small cell lung cancer.

This chain connects TRBV28 to TRBJ2-5; TRBD1 aligns across 7 bases. Germline values: CDR1 MDHEN, CDR2 SYDVKM. Losses at the gene ends were 5 bases for V and 3 bases for J; bases not matched to a gene: 9. This CDR3 is built from 15 residues. The DNA of the CDR3 is TGTGCCAGCAGTAGCTACGACAGGGCCGAAGAGACCCAGTACTTC. This codes for CASSSYDRAEETQYF.

The chain carries TRBV27 and TRBJ2-5; D is unresolved. With 3 bases removed from V and 5 bases from J, the gap between germline ends came to 10 bases. The CDR3 has 13 amino acids. CDR1 and CDR2 (germline): MNHEY, SMNVEV (reference sequence). The CDR3 DNA sequence: TGTGCCAGCAGTTTTTTAGCTCGGGAGACCCAGTACTTC. It is translated as CASSFLARETQYF.

This clonotype was picked up many times. The chain couples TRBV24-1 to TRBJ1-5; D unresolved. The ends were cut back, 5 bases at V and 6 bases at J, with 16 bases in the middle. This CDR3 has 15 residues. Germline CDR1 reads KGHDR; CDR2 reads SFDVKD. CDR3 coding DNA: TGTGCCACCAGTGGCCAAGGGTCCGTACCTCAGCCCCAGCATTTT. This encodes CATSGQGSVPQPQHF.

Ten or more counts support this clonotype. The chain has TRBV6-6 and TRBJ1-2, with D uncertain. This CDR3 is built from 16 residues. Germline CDR1 reads MNHNY; CDR2 reads SVGAGI (reference sequence). Trimming stripped 6 bases from V and 3 bases from J, with 20 bases between. CDR3 amino acids: CASRDQGRPGDYGYTF. For the CDR3, the DNA is TGTGCCAGCAGGGACCAAGGGAGGCCTGGGGACTATGGCTACACCTTC.

This clonotype has only a few counts. The chain couples TRBV7-2 to TRBJ2-4; 7 bases line up with TRBD2. This CDR3 has 17 residues. The V segment lost 6 bases and the J segment 5 bases; nucleotides outside the gene matches: 16. CDR1 and CDR2 from the germline V gene are SGHTA and FQGNSA. DNA for the CDR3: TGTGCCAGCAGTTGGCGAGCGGGGTACGGAGAGGAAAACATTCAGTACTTC. It codes for CASSWRAGYGEENIQYF.

In regard to this clonotype: A much larger clone differs by one base, so this may be a read error. The V and J genes are TRBV6-5 and TRBJ2-5; the D is unclear. The V end was cut by 2 bases, the J end by 2 bases, with 6 bases between. Germline CDR1 reads MNHEY; CDR2 reads SVGAGI. The CDR3 is 13 residues long. CDR3 sequence reads: CASSYELQETQYF. The CDR3 nucleotides are TGTGCCAGCAGTTACGAGCTTCAAGAGACCCAGTACTTC.

The chain recombines TRBV28 with TRBJ1-5; D gene uncertain. The V gene lost 6 bases and the J gene lost 4 bases, with 10 bases spanning the gap. Germline V gene data show CDR1 as MDHEN and CDR2 as SYDVKM. The CDR3 is made up of 13 amino acids. The CDR3 here is CASSPGNNQPQHF. For the CDR3, the DNA is TGTGCCAGCAGCCCCGGGAATAATCAGCCCCAGCATTTT.

The chain links TRBV6-2 or TRBV6-3 to TRBJ1-5, with a possible D match to TRBD1 (5 bases). The V end lost 8 bases, the J end lost 0 bases, and 14 bases lay between the germline ends. This CDR3 is 15 amino acids long. Germline assignment: CDR1 MNHEY and CDR2 SVGEGT. CDR3 in DNA: TGTGCCAGCCTCACCGGGACTTATAGCAATCAGCCCCAGCATTTT. This encodes CASLTGTYSNQPQHF.

Ten or more counts support this clonotype. The chain links TRBV3-1 to TRBJ1-2; the D is unclear. This CDR3 is built from 12 residues. Trimming cost V 0 bases and J 5 bases, with 4 bases left between them. CDR1 is LGHDT and CDR2 is YNNKEL in the germline V gene (reference sequence). The CDR3 region is CASSQEFYGYTF. The CDR3 coding sequence is TGTGCCAGCAGCCAAGAGTTTTATGGCTACACCTTC.

In its sample, this clonotype was seen a few times. J is TRBJ2-1 and V is TRBV30; no definite D call. Trimming removed 0 bases from V and 6 bases from J, with 9 bases in between. CDR3 length equals 13 residues. The V gene's germline CDR1 is GTSNPN and CDR2 SVGIG (reference sequence). CDR3: CAWSVAPLNEQFF. The CDR3 DNA follows: TGTGCCTGGAGTGTTGCCCCCCTCAATGAGCAGTTCTTC.

The rearrangement links TRBV6-5 to TRBJ2-7; no clear D. Germline V gene sequence: CDR1 MNHEY, CDR2 SVGAGI. The length of the CDR3 is 12 residues. Deletions cut 2 bases from V and 7 bases from J, with 9 bases between. Written as DNA, the CDR3 is TGTGCCAGCAGTTACGGGTTTGAGGAGCAGTACTTC. Encoded protein: CASSYGFEEQYF.

This clonotype was seen a handful of times. The rearrangement joins TRBV25-1 to TRBJ2-5; 12 bases are shared with TRBD2. V trimming: 4 bases; J trimming: 9 bases; junction bases outside the gene matches: 9. In germline, CDR1 is MGHDK, CDR2 SYGVNS. This CDR3 contains 15 residues. The CDR3 region is CASSVPLAGGYSQYF. CDR3 sequence (DNA): TGTGCCAGCAGTGTGCCTCTAGCGGGGGGGTACTCCCAGTACTTC.

This clonotype has just a few counts. The V and J genes are TRBV5-1 and TRBJ2-2, with 8 positions matching TRBD2. Per germline, CDR1 SGHRS and CDR2 YFSETQ. The CDR3 extends over 17 amino acids. V shed 4 bases, J shed 4 bases, and the junction held 12 bases outside the gene matches. CDR3 region: CASSERGAGDPTGELFF. The DNA for the CDR3 is TGCGCCAGCAGCGAGCGGGGAGCGGGGGACCCCACCGGGGAGCTGTTTTTT. Together with reference TRBV5-1 and TRBJ2-2, the CDR3 gives the full variable domain: KAGVTQTPRYLIKTRGQQVTLSCSPISGHRSVSWYQQTPGQGLQFLFEYFSETQRNKGNFPGRFSGRQFSNSRSEMNVSTLELGDSALYLCASSERGAGDPTGELFFGEGSRLTVL.

This clonotype was seen ten or more times. The V call is TRBV20-1, the J call TRBJ1-5; TRBD1 agrees at 9 bases. The CDR3 loop spans 14 amino acids. CDR1 and CDR2 from the germline V gene are DFQATT and SNEGSKA (reference sequence). V lost 4 bases to trimming and J lost 4 bases; unmatched junction nucleotides: 5. The CDR3 DNA reads as TGCAGTGCTAACGACAGGGGGAGGAATCAGCCCCAGCATTTT. Translation: CSANDRGRNQPQHF.

This clonotype has a count of ten or more. The chain joins TRBV27 to TRBJ2-5; 7 bases agree with TRBD2. The V and J ends lost 5 bases and 4 bases, in that order; junction bases with no gene match: 13. The CDR3 length is 16 residues. CDR1 and CDR2 (germline): MNHEY, SMNVEV (reference sequence). For the CDR3, the DNA is TGTGCCAGCAGTGTCCTCTCGGGGGGTTCGGGAGAGACCCAGTACTTC. It yields the protein CASSVLSGGSGETQYF.

This clonotype showed up many times. V usage is TRBV15 and J usage is TRBJ2-7; the match to TRBD1 covers 10 bases. The germline V gene has CDR1 LNHNV and CDR2 YYDKDF (reference sequence). The V segment lost 0 bases and the J segment 2 bases; nucleotides outside the gene matches: 1. The CDR3 has 15 amino acids. DNA for the CDR3: TGTGCCACCAGCAGAGAGGGGACAGGGGCCTACGAGCAGTACTTC. It specifies CATSREGTGAYEQYF.

The chain recombines TRBV4-1 with TRBJ2-1, with 9 bases fitting TRBD2. Germline lookup yields CDR1 MGHRA and CDR2 YSYEKL. This CDR3 has 13 residues. J gave up 12 bases and V 3 bases, and 6 bases lay outside the gene matches. The CDR3 DNA reads TGCGCCAGCAGCCAGGAAAGCGGGGGGAGGCAGTTCTTC. This encodes CASSQESGGRQFF.

This clonotype was seen many times. The CDR3 bases are TGCGCCAGCAGTCGGGGGGACCAAGAGACCCAGTACTTC. Translated, it gives CASSRGDQETQYF. The chain uses TRBV5-1 and TRBJ2-5; 7 bases fit TRBD2. CDR3 length equals 13 residues. Germline V CDR1 and CDR2: SGHRS, YFSETQ. The ends lost 5 bases at V and 0 bases at J; junction bases unmatched: 1.

Ten or more counts support this clonotype. The genes are TRBV10-3 and TRBJ1-2; perhaps TRBD1 as D (5 bases). The CDR3 sequence is 15 residues long. With 0 bases removed from V and 4 bases from J, the gap between germline ends came to 12 bases. CDR1 and CDR2 (germline): ENHRY, SYGVKD. The CDR3 coding sequence is TGTGCCATCAGTGAGTCGATAGGGGCGGCCTATGGCTACACCTTC. This gives the protein CAISESIGAAYGYTF.

This clonotype was recorded a few times. The rearrangement links TRBV18 to TRBJ1-5; 7 positions match TRBD1. This CDR3 region has 15 residues. V lost 3 bases, J lost 3 bases, and 5 bases stayed unmatched. CDR1 and CDR2 from the germline V gene are KGHSH and LQKENI. CDR3 coding DNA: TGTGCCAGCTCACCCCTGGGACAGTACAATCAGCCCCAGCATTTT. Its protein product is CASSPLGQYNQPQHF.

This clonotype was counted only a few times. This chain links TRBV3-1 with TRBJ2-3; D is perhaps TRBD1 or TRBD2 (5 bases each). CDR1 is LGHDT, CDR2 YNNKEL, per germline (reference sequence). Trimming took 1 base from V and 1 from J, leaving 9 bases between them. This CDR3 comprises 15 residues. In DNA form, the CDR3 reads TGTGCCAGCAGCCAAGTGGGGGTCGGCACAGATACGCAGTATTTT. Translation: CASSQVGVGTDTQYF.